This T cell receptor beta chain stems from a study of T cells in Graves' hyperthyroidism and ophthalmopathy. Trimming removed 5 bases from V and 10 bases from J, with 14 bases in between. Germline CDR1 MDHEN, CDR2 SYDVKM. The CDR3 length is 13 residues. Regions amplified from RNA transcripts were the TCR beta CDR3 regions. TCR CDR3 regions were first amplified by RT-PCR with HTBI primers. Each CDR3 protein gets one entry after TCRdb re-called the multiplex PCR reads with MiXCR. The top ten hold 7.9% of the sample, which has fewer than 350,000 distinct CDR3 sequences, roughly 15% seen once. The sample holds many counts of this clonotype. The authors deemed Graves' hyperthyroidism stable absent ophthalmopathy progression within 18 months. In making diagnoses, clinical symptoms, serum thyroxine and TRAb, thyroid ultrasound and orbital computed tomography were all used.

The rearrangement links TRBV28 to TRBJ1-4, with TRBD1 as a possible D gene (5 bases). The sample comprised blood. The sequence was obtained from a woman between 40 and 50 years old with Graves' hyperthyroidism. CDR3 loop: CASSDQGLGKLFF. CDR3 DNA: TGTGCCAGCAGTGACCAGGGCCTTGGAAAACTGTTTTTT. The full variable domain, with the rest looked up from reference TRBV28 and TRBJ1-4, is DVKVTQSSRYLVKRTGEKVFLECVQDMDHENMFWYRQDPGLGLRLIYFSYDVKMKEKGDIPEGYSVSREKKERFSLILESASTNQTSMYLCASSDQGLGKLFFGSGTQLSVL.